Below, one TCR beta chain is given with its context. It has no known antigen specificity. No much larger clone is present one base from it, and per-base qualities are unavailable. The immunoSEQ hsTCRB v3.0 assay was used at survey level resolution for TRB variable region sequencing. The target sequencing depth for TRB was about 40,000-50,000 T-cell genomes per sample. TRB libraries were pooled and sequenced on an Illumina MiSeq using a v3 150-cycle kit. In the original analysis: Analysis of repertoires was carried out in R inside a reproducible Nextflow workflow spanning QC, data transformation and analysis. LymphoSeq2, an R package for exploring AIRR-Seq data, was used to implement custom analyses. After excluding a few samples that yielded fewer than 5000 total TRB sequences, 150 to 200 HIV repertoires remained for analysis. Among the 170 to 200 HIV repertoires that were kept, 59 were collected before ART initiation and more than 120 were collected after ART initiation. Each repertoire was downsampled to 5000 TRB nucleotide sequences, and summary statistics were averaged across 100 downsampling iterations. The analysis kept only TRB sequences whose CDR3 regions were at least seven amino acids long. Diversity was measured with a Shannon entropy-derived clonality score and the Gini coefficient. Repertoire networks linked the top 5000 CDR3 amino acid sequences whenever two sequences differed by an edit distance of one. For TRB CDR3 amino acid sequences, GLIPH2 was used to predict antigen specificity groups and MHC restriction. To flag known associations with CMV, EBV, HIV or tissue antigens, CDR3 amino acid sequences were compared against VDJdb and McPAS-TCR. Pre-ART, post-ART and control groups were compared with Wilcoxon signed-rank tests and Holm-Bonferroni correction. The table was pulled from immuneACCESS by TCRdb, which kept in-frame rearrangements only. Such tables lose some clones; where checked, under half of the loss comes from unresolved V genes, and the rest has no known cause. For V, J and clone size, that table is used; D and trimming come from the DNA. This sample has around 15,000 clones in its table, and 85% to 90% of those were observed once. The ten largest clones represent 12% of the sample.

This specimen belongs to a study of long-term antiretroviral therapy in people with HIV (dated by TCRdb to between 2022 and 2023). With respect to the entire study: The earliest samples were collected roughly a decade before the 2015 WHO recommendation for immediate ART, at a time when ART was usually postponed until CD4 counts fell. About 40% of the roughly 30 participants with HIV were female. No cross-contamination during QIAcube processing was shown when test extractions of a monoclonal T-cell line were performed alongside about 30 polyclonal samples. A retrospective serial study tested whether changes in peripheral blood TRB repertoire composition and diversity were associated with ART initiation and durable HIV suppression. A total of roughly 180 cryopreserved PBMC samples were contributed to the cohort by 30 adults with confirmed HIV infection, with samples collected serially over a mean of roughly six years (range 1-12). Beyond this particular receptor, the publication reports: ART initiation was associated with a significant increase in TRB diversity, but diversity stayed significantly below transplant donor controls even after long-term ART. Inferences about post-ART repertoire changes are limited because no data were available on ART adherence, viral resistance or therapy changes. Unsorted PBMC were profiled instead of sorted CD4+ and CD8+ T cells because pre-ART samples had limited cell numbers. Compared with controls, HIV repertoires had narrower CDR3 length ranges, and the network structure pointed to an antigen-experienced repertoire that shifted only slightly toward naive after ART. Limited PBMC availability meant only the TCR beta chain was sequenced, without alpha chain pairing. Expanded TRB clones identified before ART initiation dominated the repertoire at all time points, although this dominance fluctuated and declined in many PLHIV after ART. The samples span the years 2004 to 2017, and the ART regimens used may be less effective than current regimens.

CDR1 is given as MNHNY and CDR2 as SVGAGI, both from the germline V gene (reference sequence). V trim: 7 bases; J trim: 5 bases; unmatched bases: 8. From the cysteine through the phenylalanine, the CDR3 covers 14 amino acids. Only the CDR3 region is kept as DNA, spanning 42 bases read in frame from base 1. To be included, a participant needed at least one PBMC sample from before ART initiation plus at least two post-ART samples. Treatment was received in the United States of America by all participants with HIV. Before DNA extraction, cryopreserved samples of roughly 1-10 million PBMC were thawed and washed. At the time of the earliest PBMC sample, participants with HIV were aged between roughly 20 and 55 years. PBMC samples from each participant spanned 1-4 timepoints before ART initiation and 2-8 timepoints after ART initiation, with a median of 7 samples. Serial HIV viral load, CD4+ T-cell count, ART history and demographic data were obtained for every participant. Genomic DNA was extracted from unsorted PBMC with a Qiagen kit on a QIAcube, processed in batches of 12 samples.

The sequence is built from TRBV6-6 and TRBJ2-5; 9 nucleotides in the junction match TRBD1. The sequences come from unsorted PBMCs, collected 0.7 years before starting antiretroviral therapy. This sequence was found in a man aged 50-59 years with HIV. The CDR3 region has the sequence CASTRQGVGETQYF. In nucleotide form, the sequence is TGTGCCAGCACCAGACAGGGGGTAGGGGAGACCCAGTACTTC.